Listed here are 25 T cell receptor beta chains from one sample, sequenced in a study of T cells in Graves' hyperthyroidism and ophthalmopathy. RNA transcripts provided the source from which TCR beta CDR3 regions were amplified. A set of HTBI primers served as the primers for a first-round RT-PCR of the TCR CDR3. Using its own MiXCR run on the multiplex PCR reads, TCRdb lists one record per CDR3 protein. Counted here are under 550,000 distinct CDR3 sequences, approximately 15% occurring once; the ten biggest clones make up less than 6.5%. Input material: blood. The receptors originated from a woman between 18 and 29 years old with Graves' hyperthyroidism.

This clonotype was detected ten times or more. The rearrangement uses TRBV28 and TRBJ1-2; D may be TRBD1 (5 bases). The CDR3 runs 13 residues. Germline CDR1 MDHEN, CDR2 SYDVKM. The V end lost 8 bases, the J end lost 0 bases, and 10 bases lay between the germline ends. Here the CDR3 DNA reads TGTGCCAGCGGGACTTTAGCTAACTATGGCTACACCTTC. Translation: CASGTLANYGYTF.

This chain uses TRBV4-1 with TRBJ2-7; TRBD1 matches at 8 bases. The CDR3 sequence is 16 residues long. Germline V CDR1 and CDR2: MGHRA, YSYEKL. The V gene end was trimmed by 0 bases and the J gene end by 0 bases; junction bases not matched to a gene: 4. For the CDR3, the DNA is TGCGCCAGCAGCCAAGATAGCCAGGGGGCCTCCTACGAGCAGTACTTC. Translating gives CASSQDSQGASYEQYF.

This clonotype was counted many times. V usage is TRBV6-6 and J usage is TRBJ1-5; D is unresolved. The germline V gene encodes CDR1 MNHNY and CDR2 SVGAGI (reference sequence). This CDR3 is 16 amino acids long. Trimming took off 0 bases at V and 1 base at J, with 10 bases between the two ends. The chain's CDR3 is CASSYSRGGSNQPQHF. The DNA of the CDR3 is TGTGCCAGCAGTTACTCGAGAGGAGGGAGCAATCAGCCCCAGCATTTT.

The rearrangement links TRBV5-1 to TRBJ2-1, with 16 positions matching TRBD2. Trimming at V came to 3 bases and at J to 9 bases, leaving 6 bases not matched to a gene. Germline V gene data show CDR1 as SGHRS and CDR2 as YFSETQ. The CDR3 extends over 16 amino acids. The CDR3 sequence is CASSSPGTSGRGEQFF. In DNA form, the CDR3 reads TGCGCCAGCAGCTCTCCCGGGACTAGCGGGAGGGGTGAGCAGTTCTTC.

This clonotype was counted ten times or more. The chain combines TRBV10-3 with TRBJ2-7; 12 bases match TRBD1. Germline assignment: CDR1 ENHRY and CDR2 SYGVKD. The V and J ends lost 6 bases and 4 bases, in that order; junction bases with no gene match: 4. This CDR3 comprises 14 residues. The CDR3 nucleotides read TGTGCCATCAGGCCGGGACAGGGGGCTTACGAGCAGTACTTC. Protein sequence: CAIRPGQGAYEQYF.

As DNA, the CDR3 is TGCGCCAGCAGCCAAGCGGGAGGGCCGCACAATACGCAGTATTTT. Amino acids: CASSQAGGPHNTQYF. J is TRBJ2-3 and V is TRBV4-1; 8 nucleotides line up with TRBD2. Losses at the gene ends were 1 base for V and 7 bases for J; bases not matched to a gene: 7. In germline, CDR1 is MGHRA, CDR2 YSYEKL. The CDR3 spans 15 residues.

This clonotype was counted only a few times. The rearrangement uses TRBV10-3 and TRBJ1-2; tentative D call: TRBD1 (5 bases). This CDR3 contains 12 residues. The germline CDR1 and CDR2 sequences are ENHRY and SYGVKD. Trimming left V 4 bases short and J 4 bases short, with 7 bases between. The CDR3 is CAISADSYGYTF. The CDR3 region has the DNA TGTGCCATCAGTGCTGACAGCTATGGCTACACCTTC.

At least ten counts were recorded for this clonotype. V is TRBV11-2 and J is TRBJ2-1; D is uncertain. There are 15 residues in the CDR3. Germline CDR1 is SGHAT and CDR2 is FQNNGV. V was shortened by 4 bases and J by 6 bases, with 16 bases between the two germline ends. The CDR3, as DNA: TGTGCCAGCAGCTATAAGGACCGATATCTCAATGAGCAGTTCTTC. Translating gives CASSYKDRYLNEQFF.

Turning to this clonotype: A much larger clone lies a single base off, so this may be a read error. This chain links TRBV28 with TRBJ2-5; a possible D gene is TRBD2 (5 bases). Germline V gene lookup returns CDR1 MDHEN and CDR2 SYDVKM. Trimming took 1 base from V and 3 from J, leaving 12 bases between them. The CDR3 length is 15 residues. CDR3 nucleotides: TGTGCCAGCAGTTTATTTGGCGGAGGAGAAGAGACCCAGTACTTC. Amino acid sequence: CASSLFGGGEETQYF.

At least ten counts were recorded for this clonotype. The chain couples TRBV20-1 to TRBJ2-1; TRBD1 matches 7 bases. Looked up from germline, CDR1 is DFQATT and CDR2 is SNEGSKA (reference sequence). This CDR3 contains 16 residues. Germline trimming cut 6 bases from V and 4 bases from J; bases unmatched to any gene: 15. As DNA, the CDR3 is TGCAGTGCCGAGGGCGACAGGGCAGGGGTGTACAATGAGCAGTTCTTC. As protein: CSAEGDRAGVYNEQFF.

This clonotype was recorded many times. This rearrangement joins TRBV28 to TRBJ2-5; 7 bases agree with TRBD2. The CDR3 consists of 12 residues. In germline, CDR1 is MDHEN, CDR2 SYDVKM. The V and J ends lost 8 bases and 4 bases, in that order; junction bases with no gene match: 4. CDR3 DNA sequence: TGTGCCAGCTGGGGGGGAATAGAGACCCAGTACTTC. The encoded protein is CASWGGIETQYF.

This clonotype has a handful of counts. One end of the junction varies from germline; a read error may be responsible. The genes are TRBV30 and TRBJ2-2; D perhaps matches TRBD2 (7 bases). The CDR3 loop spans 14 amino acids. Per the germline V gene, CDR1 is GTSNPN and CDR2 is SVGIG (reference sequence). CDR3 region: CTWRGGTKTGELFF. The CDR3 DNA reads as TGTACCTGGAGGGGGGGGACAAAGACCGGGGAGCTGTTTTTT. Combining the CDR3 with reference TRBV30 and TRBJ2-2 gives the whole variable domain SQTIHQWPATLVQPVGSPLSLECTVEGTSNPNLYWYRQAAGRGLQLLFYSVGIGQISSEVPQNLSASRPQDRQFILSSKKLLLSDSGFYLCTWRGGTKTGELFFGEGSRLTVL.

This clonotype was detected many times. The rearrangement joins TRBV3-1 to TRBJ2-1, with 7 bases identical to TRBD2. This CDR3 is built from 18 residues. CDR1 LGHDT and CDR2 YNNKEL come from the germline V gene (reference sequence). Trimming removed 0 bases from V and 4 bases from J; junction bases left unmatched: 12. CDR3 in DNA: TGTGCCAGCAGCCAAGATCTGCGGGAGCAGATACTTTACAATGAGCAGTTCTTC. As protein: CASSQDLREQILYNEQFF.

In this sample, this clonotype turned up a few times. This clone may be a read error of a much larger clone one base away. The chain combines TRBV30 with TRBJ2-3; D unclear. The CDR3 extends over 14 amino acids. Germline CDR1 reads GTSNPN; CDR2 reads SVGIG (reference sequence). With 1 base removed from V and 2 bases from J, the gap between germline ends came to 10 bases. CDR3 coding DNA: TGTGCCTGGAGTGGGAATAGCCCCACAGATACGCAGTATTTT. Encoded protein: CAWSGNSPTDTQYF.

The sample holds a few counts of this clonotype. The rearrangement links TRBV12-3 or TRBV12-4 to TRBJ1-6; TRBD1 matches 8 bases. The J segment lost 6 bases and the V segment lost 4 bases, leaving 8 bases of the junction unmatched. The CDR3 has 16 amino acids. In nucleotides, the CDR3 is TGTGCCAGCAGTTCCCAGGGGGCGAATGGTAATTCACCCCTCCACTTT. Protein sequence: CASSSQGANGNSPLHF.

This clonotype has at least ten counts. The rearrangement uses TRBV2 and TRBJ1-5; no definite D call. This CDR3 spans 14 amino acids. CDR1 SNHLY and CDR2 FYNNEI come from the germline V gene. The V gene lost 3 bases and the J gene lost 0 bases, with 6 bases spanning the gap. The CDR3 region is CASSDSYSNQPQHF. The CDR3 DNA reads as TGTGCCAGCAGTGACAGCTATAGCAATCAGCCCCAGCATTTT.

Ten or more counts support this clonotype. This chain links TRBV28 with TRBJ2-3; a possible D gene is TRBD1 (6 bases). The ends were cut back, 3 bases at V and 0 bases at J, with 13 bases in the middle. Germline V gene data show CDR1 as MDHEN and CDR2 as SYDVKM. The CDR3 contains 16 residues. The CDR3 sequence: CASSFTGQPSTDTQYF. The CDR3 DNA follows: TGTGCCAGCAGTTTTACGGGACAACCTAGCACAGATACGCAGTATTTT.

The V call is TRBV7-8, the J call TRBJ1-3, with D uncertain. Germline CDR1 reads SGHVS; CDR2 reads FQNEAQ. V was trimmed by 2 bases and J by 0 bases, leaving 14 bases between them. The CDR3 runs 17 residues. Written as DNA, the CDR3 is TGTGCCAGCAGCTTACGGTTAGGCAGGAGCTCTGGAAACACCATATATTTT. Residues: CASSLRLGRSSGNTIYF.

This clonotype has a handful of counts. This sequence joins TRBV28 and TRBJ2-2; weak D call: TRBD2 (7 bases). V was clipped by 5 bases and J by 5 bases, with 18 bases between them. The germline CDR1 and CDR2 sequences are MDHEN and SYDVKM. The CDR3 length is 16 residues. The CDR3 sequence: CASSKRGGGPTGELFF. CDR3 coding DNA: TGTGCCAGCAGTAAAAGGGGGGGAGGGCCAACCGGGGAGCTGTTTTTT.

This clonotype has a count of ten or more. The chain carries TRBV6-2 or TRBV6-3 and TRBJ2-5, with unresolved D. The CDR3 covers 14 residues. Germline V gene data show CDR1 as MNHEY and CDR2 as SVGEGT. Trimming pared 7 bases from V and 4 bases from J, leaving 16 bases between. The CDR3 DNA follows: TGTGCCAGCATCCTATCGACGGGCGGAGAGACCCAGTACTTC. This sequence encodes CASILSTGGETQYF.

There are many counts of this clonotype. V gene TRBV11-2 combines with J gene TRBJ1-1; no firm D call. The CDR3 loop spans 14 amino acids. The germline V gene encodes CDR1 SGHAT and CDR2 FQNNGV. Trimming shortened V by 1 base and J by 6 bases, and 12 bases separated the two germline ends. This CDR3 is CASSLGSSTPEAFF. Here the CDR3 DNA reads TGTGCCAGCAGCTTAGGGTCATCCACCCCTGAAGCTTTCTTT.

This clonotype was observed at least ten times. The chain links TRBV4-3 to TRBJ2-5, with D perhaps TRBD1 (6 bases). Germline V CDR1 and CDR2: LGHNA, YSLEER. CDR3 length equals 16 residues. V was cut by 5 bases and J by 9 bases, with 25 bases left in between. The CDR3 nucleotides read TGCGCCAGCAGCAGGTACAGGGACCTGACGGAAGCGGCCCAGTACTTC. This translates into CASSRYRDLTEAAQYF.

This clonotype was counted a few times. The gene calls are TRBV19 and TRBJ1-2; 10 bases match TRBD1. V lost 7 bases, J lost 6 bases, and 8 bases stayed unmatched. Germline lookup yields CDR1 LNHDA and CDR2 SQIVND (reference sequence). The CDR3 contains 14 residues. The CDR3 reads CASTRQGAIDGYTF. CDR3 in DNA: TGTGCCAGTACCCGACAGGGGGCTATCGATGGCTACACCTTC.

At least ten counts were recorded for this clonotype. The gene calls are TRBV5-1 and TRBJ2-1, with 12 bases that match TRBD2. The germline V gene has CDR1 SGHRS and CDR2 YFSETQ. The CDR3 consists of 15 residues. Losses at the gene ends were 5 bases for V and 8 bases for J; bases not matched to a gene: 8. CDR3 nucleotide sequence: TGCGCCAGCAGTAGGCTAGCGGGAGGGGCGGATGAGCAGTTCTTC. Protein: CASSRLAGGADEQFF.

This clonotype was observed many times. The rearrangement uses TRBV30 and TRBJ2-2; the match to TRBD2 covers 7 bases. The V and J ends lost 4 bases and 1 base, in that order; junction bases with no gene match: 0. CDR1 and CDR2 from the germline V gene are GTSNPN and SVGIG (reference sequence). This CDR3 spans 13 amino acids. The CDR3 region is CAWTSGNTGELFF. CDR3 DNA sequence: TGTGCCTGGACTAGCGGGAACACCGGGGAGCTGTTTTTT.